These T cell receptor beta chains were read from a single sample in a study of shared clonotypes between healthy human individuals. Produced via immunoSEQ multiplex PCR; TCRdb's table is partial and in-frame only. The data hold about 680,000 clones, with around 90% observed a single time. Sequencing used naive CD8+ T cells sorted from blood. The receptor set was obtained from a man aged 25-45 years in good health. The CDR3 runs from the conserved cysteine through the conserved F or W. Each record gives: D gene, V gene, clone size, J gene, CDR3 length, CDR3 protein, CDR3 DNA. A D gene is named only where the DNA matches it firmly. Not every row has a clone size; where given, it reads once, few, many or a size class.

TRBD2	TRBV13	-	TRBJ2-7	18	CASSYRLAGGPASYEQYF	TGTGCCAGCAGCTATCGACTAGCGGGAGGGCCTGCCTCCTACGAGCAGTACTTC
-	TRBV2	-	TRBJ2-1	14	CASSETRAYNEQFF	TGTGCCAGCAGTGAGACGCGGGCCTACAATGAGCAGTTCTTC
-	TRBV27	few	TRBJ2-3	11	CATLSPDTQYF	TGTGCCACCCTGTCTCCAGATACGCAGTATTTT
TRBD2	TRBV29-1	-	TRBJ2-7	14	CSVVSGSRNYEQYF	TGCAGCGTTGTTAGCGGGAGTCGGAACTACGAGCAGTACTTC
-	TRBV29-1	-	TRBJ2-5	13	CSVEIVSQETQYF	TGCAGCGTTGAAATTGTTTCCCAAGAGACCCAGTACTTC
-	TRBV4-1	-	TRBJ2-1	12	CASSPKRGPQFF	TGCGCCAGCAGCCCGAAGAGAGGGCCCCAGTTCTTC
TRBD1	TRBV11-2	-	TRBJ2-7	11	CASSFPGQGVF	TGTGCCAGCAGCTTCCCGGGACAGGGGGTCTTC
-	TRBV5-5	-	TRBJ1-2	12	CASSVYRDGYTF	TGTGCCAGCAGCGTGTATCGGGATGGCTACACCTTC
-	TRBV7-9	-	TRBJ1-1	14	CASSSLVSATEAFF	TGTGCCAGCAGCTCCCTCGTTTCCGCCACTGAAGCTTTCTTT
TRBD1	TRBV7-9	-	TRBJ2-7	14	CASSWDRRSYEQYF	TGTGCCAGCAGCTGGGACAGGCGCTCCTACGAGCAGTACTTC
-	TRBV28	-	TRBJ2-7	11	CASSRGYEQYF	TGTGCCAGTTCCAGGGGCTACGAGCAGTACTTC